This T cell receptor (beta chain) was sequenced during a study of early T cells in non-severe SARS-CoV-2 infection. Individual cDNA molecules received unique molecular identifiers. Each CDR3 protein is one row after TCRdb ran MiXCR on the 5' RACE reads. Here the sample spans some 33,000 distinct CDR3 sequences, 5% to 7% being singletons. Study-wide results and limits: The matching step, a VDJdb search, favored anti-spike CD8 responses and missed private and CD4 specificities.

Regarding this clonotype: Its antigen is unidentified.

Germline lookup yields CDR1 SGDLS and CDR2 YYNGEE. The V gene end was trimmed by 1 base and the J gene end by 6 bases; junction bases not matched to a gene: 5. This CDR3 has 15 residues. Sequenced sample: whole blood. The V and J genes are TRBV9 and TRBJ2-1, with 9 nucleotides matching TRBD2. This sequence was found in an adult who was a healthcare worker with PCR-confirmed SARS-CoV-2 infection or an uninfected control (not recorded which). The CDR3 DNA sequence: TGTGCCAGCAGCGTAAATGGACTAGCGTCCAATGAGCAGTTCTTC. Amino acid sequence: CASSVNGLASNEQFF.